This T cell receptor (beta chain) was found in a study of shared clonotypes between healthy human individuals. Study findings and constraints: Few donors limited the genetic and exposure-history diversity represented.

Terminally differentiated effector memory CD45RA+ cells were excluded by CCR7 positive selection of CD45RO-negative cells. Note on this clone: Its cognate antigen is unknown.

TCRdb's copy holds only in-frame clones and misses some; the assay was immunoSEQ multiplex PCR. The sample has around 2,000,000 clones, approximately 95% seen once. What was sequenced was naive CD8+ T cells sorted from blood. This clonotype originated in a man younger than 35 in good health.

CDR3 DNA: TGTGCCAGCAGCTCCGGGACAGCCCTTTACACCATATATTTT. Translated, it gives CASSSGTALYTIYF. The V gene is TRBV5-6, the J gene TRBJ1-3, with TRBD1 identical over 7 bases. Losses at the gene ends were 3 bases for V and 8 bases for J; bases not matched to a gene: 8. CDR1 is SGHDT and CDR2 is YYEEEE in the germline V gene. The CDR3 has 14 amino acids.